What follows are 12 T cell receptor beta chains derived from one specimen sequenced in a study of CD8 T cells in ankylosing spondylitis. A single record per CDR3 protein comes from TCRdb applying MiXCR to the 5' RACE reads. The top ten hold around 12% of the sample, which has around 340,000 distinct CDR3 sequences, 20% to 25% seen once. The sequencing input was blood, either unsorted or a sorted T cell fraction (not recorded which). Receptors originate from a male donor with ankylosing spondylitis or in good health (not recorded which).

J is TRBJ2-7 and V is TRBV29-1; possibly TRBD2 for D (5 bases). Trimming took 5 bases from V and 0 from J, leaving 11 bases between them. CDR1 and CDR2 from the germline V gene are SQVTM and ANQGSEA. The CDR3 is 13 residues long. CDR3 nucleotides: TGCAGCGTTCGCGGGCCAGGCTCCTACGAGCAGTACTTC. It encodes CSVRGPGSYEQYF.

This clonotype was found a few times. CDR3 loop: CASSFIGVLGNEQFF. The CDR3 nucleotides are TGTGCCAGCAGTTTTATCGGGGTTTTGGGGAATGAGCAGTTCTTC. The chain is built from TRBV12-3 or TRBV12-4 and TRBJ2-1, with TRBD2 as a possible D gene (5 bases). The CDR3 contains 15 residues. With 3 bases removed from V and 7 bases from J, the gap between germline ends came to 16 bases.

This chain links TRBV7-2 with TRBJ2-1; D may be TRBD1 (6 bases). Looked up from germline, CDR1 is SGHTA and CDR2 is FQGNSA. This CDR3 has 17 amino acids. The germline V and J ends were trimmed by 3 bases and 4 bases, with 19 bases remaining between them. CDR3 sequence (DNA): TGTGCCAGCAGCTTGCGGATCGACCTCGACAGGTACAATGAGCAGTTCTTC. As protein: CASSLRIDLDRYNEQFF.

The CDR3 reads CASTDGQGASYEQYF. The DNA of the CDR3 is TGTGCCAGTACTGACGGACAGGGCGCCTCCTACGAGCAGTACTTC. The chain employs TRBV19 and TRBJ2-7, with TRBD1 identical over 8 bases. CDR1 is LNHDA, CDR2 SQIVND, per germline (reference sequence). The CDR3 covers 15 residues. V trimming: 7 bases; J trimming: 0 bases; junction bases outside the gene matches: 8.

The chain employs TRBV5-1 and TRBJ2-2; D unclear. The V end lost 4 bases, the J end lost 3 bases, and 25 bases lay between the germline ends. This CDR3 is 19 amino acids long. Looked up from germline, CDR1 is SGHRS and CDR2 is YFSETQ. The CDR3 DNA sequence: TGCGCCAGCAGCCCTGCCCCAGCAGCGCGAGGCCTTGACACCGGGGAGCTGTTTTTT. This sequence encodes CASSPAPAARGLDTGELFF. Together with reference TRBV5-1 and TRBJ2-2, the CDR3 gives the full variable domain: KAGVTQTPRYLIKTRGQQVTLSCSPISGHRSVSWYQQTPGQGLQFLFEYFSETQRNKGNFPGRFSGRQFSNSRSEMNVSTLELGDSALYLCASSPAPAARGLDTGELFFGEGSRLTVL.

A few counts support this clonotype. The genes are TRBV7-9 and TRBJ2-7; 9 nucleotides match TRBD1. The CDR3 runs to 16 residues. Germline CDR1 is SEHNR and CDR2 is FQNEAQ (reference sequence). The trim removed 7 bases at V and 4 bases at J, leaving 14 bases unmatched. CDR3: CASTTLVGQGQYEQYF. The CDR3 DNA sequence: TGTGCCAGCACCACGCTCGTGGGACAGGGCCAGTACGAGCAGTACTTC.

This clonotype was seen only a few times. The J gene is TRBJ2-1, the V gene TRBV7-2; D is perhaps TRBD2 (6 bases). This CDR3 comprises 14 residues. Trimming removed 5 bases at V and 5 bases at J, with 13 bases between. From germline, CDR1 is SGHTA and CDR2 FQGNSA. In DNA form, the CDR3 reads TGTGCCAGCAGCCTCCCGGGACTTAACAATGAGCAGTTCTTC. Residues: CASSLPGLNNEQFF.

The chain is built from TRBV28 and TRBJ2-7; 8 nucleotides align to TRBD1. The CDR3 is 15 amino acids. Germline CDR1 reads MDHEN; CDR2 reads SYDVKM. Trimming at V came to 5 bases and at J to 1 base, leaving 7 bases not matched to a gene. The CDR3 region has the DNA TGTGCCAGCAGTCCGCTGGACAGGGAGTCCTACGAGCAGTACTTC. Its translation: CASSPLDRESYEQYF.

V gene TRBV3-1 combines with J gene TRBJ2-7; either TRBD1 or TRBD2 may fit D (5 bases each). The V end was cut by 4 bases, the J end by 0 bases, with 22 bases between. This CDR3 is 18 amino acids long. The germline V gene has CDR1 LGHDT and CDR2 YNNKEL (reference sequence). As DNA, the CDR3 is TGTGCCAGCAGCCCCAGCCGGGACCACTCCGCCAGCTCCTACGAGCAGTACTTC. This sequence encodes CASSPSRDHSASSYEQYF.

The rearrangement joins TRBV2 to TRBJ1-3, with D unresolved. Deletions cut 1 base from V and 0 bases from J, with 7 bases between. The V gene's germline CDR1 is SNHLY and CDR2 FYNNEI. This CDR3 has 15 residues. The CDR3 region has the DNA TGTGCCAGCAGTGAAGGCCCAAACTCTGGAAACACCATATATTTT. Translated, it gives CASSEGPNSGNTIYF.

Of note for this clonotype: Sequence at one end of the junction differs from germline and may be a read error. V usage is TRBV10-3 and J usage is TRBJ1-1; D is uncertain. The CDR3 is 14 amino acids. Germline-derived CDR1 and CDR2 are ENHRY and SYGVKD. The CDR3 DNA reads as TGTGCCATCAGAGAGTATGGGGTACACACTGAAGCTTTCTTT. Its translation: CAIREYGVHTEAFF.

There are many counts of this clonotype. At one end, the junction sequence differs from germline, possibly due to a read error. The chain recombines TRBV12-3 or TRBV12-4 with TRBJ1-5, with 7 bases matching TRBD1. This CDR3 is 14 amino acids long. CDR3 coding DNA: TGTGCCAGCAGCATGACAGGGACCGGCCAGCACCAGCATTTT. This sequence encodes CASSMTGTGQHQHF.